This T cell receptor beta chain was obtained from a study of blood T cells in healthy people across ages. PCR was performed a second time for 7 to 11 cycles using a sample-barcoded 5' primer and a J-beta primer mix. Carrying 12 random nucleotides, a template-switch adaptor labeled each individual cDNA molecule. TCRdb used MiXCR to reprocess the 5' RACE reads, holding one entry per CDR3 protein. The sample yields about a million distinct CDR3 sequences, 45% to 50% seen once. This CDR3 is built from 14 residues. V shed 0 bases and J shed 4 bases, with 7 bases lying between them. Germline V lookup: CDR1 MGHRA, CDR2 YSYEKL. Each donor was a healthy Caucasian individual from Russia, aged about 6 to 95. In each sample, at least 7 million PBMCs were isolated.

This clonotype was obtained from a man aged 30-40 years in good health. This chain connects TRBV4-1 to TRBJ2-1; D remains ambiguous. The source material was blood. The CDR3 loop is CASSQEQAYNEQFF. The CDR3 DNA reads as TGCGCCAGCAGCCAAGAGCAGGCTTACAATGAGCAGTTCTTC.